This T cell receptor beta chain was documented in a study of blood T cells in healthy people across ages. Overall study context: About one barcoded beta molecule per two T cells was the capture yield of template switching. Study observations and caveats: Investigators viewed diversity estimates from one million T cells as underestimates, the study reported.

V lost 3 bases and J lost 4; bases outside the gene matches: 3. CDR1 is SGHRS and CDR2 is YFSETQ in the germline V gene. The CDR3 is 13 amino acids. The authors ran a second PCR of roughly 6 to 12 cycles using a sample-barcoded 5' primer and a J-beta primer mix. Unique molecular identifiers of 12 random nucleotides labeled each cDNA. TCRdb reanalysed the 5' RACE reads using MiXCR and keeps one entry per CDR3 protein. The data contain a few hundred thousand distinct CDR3 sequences, about 55% of them singletons. The draw of peripheral blood yielded approximately 11 milliliters from each donor. This clonotype was seen repeatedly, ten times or more. Its antigen remains unidentified.

The receptor comes from a man aged 60 to 75 in good health. V gene TRBV5-1 combines with J gene TRBJ1-2; 7 bases agree with TRBD1. Material for sequencing was blood. In nucleotides, the CDR3 is TGCGCCAGCAGCTCCCGGACAGGCTATGGCTACACCTTC. Translating it yields CASSSRTGYGYTF.